A single sample gave rise to the 12 T cell receptor beta chains below, sequenced in a study of shared clonotypes between healthy human individuals. Naive CD8 cells were CD45RO-negative, positively selected for CCR7, excluding terminally differentiated effector memory CD45RA+ cells. Profiled with immunoSEQ multiplex PCR; TCRdb holds only in-frame clones, not every one. The sample holds 1.5 million to 2.5 million clones, less than 95% seen once. The sequenced sample was naive CD8+ T cells sorted from blood. These receptors all come from a man aged 18-30 years in good health.

The chain employs TRBV6-5 and TRBJ1-2; 10 positions match TRBD1. CDR3 length: 16 residues. Trimming removed 2 bases from V and 3 bases from J; junction bases left unmatched: 6. Per germline, CDR1 MNHEY and CDR2 SVGAGI. The CDR3 DNA reads as TGTGCCAGCAGTTACGATGGTGGACAGGGGGACTATGGCTACACCTTC. Translated: CASSYDGGQGDYGYTF.

This chain uses TRBV7-9 with TRBJ1-4; D is unresolved. The CDR3 covers 14 residues. Germline-derived CDR1 and CDR2 are SEHNR and FQNEAQ (reference sequence). V was trimmed by 1 base and J by 6 bases, leaving 9 bases between them. CDR3 residues: CASSLGGLDEKLFF. The CDR3 DNA follows: TGTGCCAGCAGCTTAGGTGGGCTTGATGAAAAACTGTTTTTT.

The chain links TRBV7-9 to TRBJ2-1, with D perhaps TRBD2 (6 bases). Germline CDR1 SEHNR, CDR2 FQNEAQ (reference sequence). CDR3 size: 18 residues. V lost 4 bases, J lost 4 bases, and 23 bases lay in between. CDR3: CASSSGDPGLPSYNEQFF. DNA for the CDR3: TGTGCCAGCAGCTCCGGTGACCCGGGACTCCCGTCTTACAATGAGCAGTTCTTC.

This clone was picked up a small number of times. V and J are TRBV6-5 and TRBJ1-2; 8 bases are shared with TRBD1. Per germline, CDR1 MNHEY and CDR2 SVGAGI. CDR3 length equals 14 residues. Losses at the gene ends were 8 bases for V and 6 bases for J; bases not matched to a gene: 11. The chain's CDR3 is CASCPRTGMNGYTF. DNA of the CDR3: TGTGCCAGCTGCCCTCGGACAGGGATGAATGGCTACACCTTC.

The rearrangement joins TRBV6-1 to TRBJ2-3; 8 bases line up with TRBD1. V was clipped by 6 bases and J by 6 bases; unmatched bases: 5. CDR3 length: 13 amino acids. CDR1 is MNHNS and CDR2 is SASEGT in the germline V gene. CDR3 protein: CASSRTGSDTQYF. In nucleotides, the CDR3 is TGTGCCAGCAGCCGGACAGGGTCCGATACGCAGTATTTT.

The gene calls are TRBV5-1 and TRBJ2-7; 9 bases are a match to TRBD1. Germline CDR1 and CDR2: SGHRS and YFSETQ. This CDR3 is 14 amino acids long. Trimming took 3 bases from V and 4 from J; bases not matched to a gene: 5. CDR3 sequence (DNA): TGCGCCAGCAGCTACACAGGGGGCATGTACGAGCAGTACTTC. Its translation is CASSYTGGMYEQYF.

The J gene is TRBJ2-1, the V gene TRBV30; a possible D gene is TRBD2 (5 bases). This CDR3 comprises 11 residues. Per germline, CDR1 GTSNPN and CDR2 SVGIG (reference sequence). The germline V and J ends were trimmed by 4 bases and 10 bases, with 11 bases remaining between them. CDR3 in DNA: TGTGCCTGGACCCTGCCGGGGGAGCAGTTCTTC. It codes for CAWTLPGEQFF.

The chain employs TRBV6-5 and TRBJ2-3; D is unclear. V shed 2 bases and J shed 0 bases, with 9 bases lying between them. Per germline, CDR1 MNHEY and CDR2 SVGAGI. The CDR3 length is 15 residues. CDR3 bases: TGTGCCAGCAGTTACACCAGCCGGAGCACAGATACGCAGTATTTT. Its protein is CASSYTSRSTDTQYF.

J is TRBJ1-1 and V is TRBV10-3; 7 bases align to TRBD1. Per germline, CDR1 ENHRY and CDR2 SYGVKD. Germline trimming cut 4 bases from V and 1 base from J; bases unmatched to any gene: 3. The CDR3 sequence is 14 residues long. The CDR3 DNA is TGTGCCATCAGTGCAGGGGGAGGGAACACTGAAGCTTTCTTT. Its protein product is CAISAGGGNTEAFF.

A remark on this clone: The sample holds other DNA sequences that translate to the same CDR3. The V gene is TRBV6-6, the J gene TRBJ2-7; 9 nucleotides align to TRBD1. CDR3 length: 14 residues. The V segment lost 0 bases and the J segment 5 bases; nucleotides outside the gene matches: 2. Germline lookup yields CDR1 MNHNY and CDR2 SVGAGI (reference sequence). In nucleotides, the CDR3 is TGTGCCAGCAGTTACTCGGGACAGGGCCACGAGCAGTACTTC. It specifies CASSYSGQGHEQYF.

The V gene is TRBV6-5, the J gene TRBJ2-1; TRBD2 matches at 10 bases. This CDR3 contains 15 residues. The germline V gene encodes CDR1 MNHEY and CDR2 SVGAGI. Germline trimming cut 5 bases from V and 2 bases from J; bases unmatched to any gene: 3. The CDR3, as DNA: TGTGCCAGCAGTATAGCGGGGGGACCCTACAATGAGCAGTTCTTC. It yields the protein CASSIAGGPYNEQFF.

This clone was observed a single time. V is TRBV10-1 and J is TRBJ1-5, with a weak D call TRBD1 (5 bases). Trimming took 2 bases from V and 0 from J, leaving 14 bases between them. The germline V gene encodes CDR1 WNHNN and CDR2 SYGVQD (reference sequence). The CDR3 has 17 amino acids. CDR3 nucleotides: TGCGCCAGCAGTGAGCCCCGGGACGGACATAGCAATCAGCCCCAGCATTTT. Translating it yields CASSEPRDGHSNQPQHF.